Only one count was recorded for the clone carrying this T cell receptor (beta chain). Its antigen is not known. TCRdb's table, derived via immunoSEQ multiplex PCR, lists solely in-frame clones and lacks some. The table has around 130,000 clones, roughly 80% seen once. The data belong to a study of PD-L1 blockade in urothelial cancer. As for the study in general: Between 0 and 3 chemotherapy regimens preceded treatment for each patient. Study-wide results and caveats: Where pretreatment blood TCR clonality fell below the median, better survival was predicted.

Time point reported: pretreatment peripheral blood. Between 1 and 8 samples, pretreatment and on-treatment, were given by each patient. Germline loops: CDR1 MNHNS, CDR2 SASEGT. The CDR3 contains 16 residues. Trimming took off 2 bases at V and 2 bases at J, with 10 bases between the two ends. The rearrangement joins TRBV6-1 to TRBJ1-6; D gene ambiguous. The sample in question was PBMCs, obtained around atezolizumab (anti-PD-L1) treatment. The TCR comes from a man aged 45-65 years with urothelial cancer. CDR3 residues: CASSELQSAYNSPLHF. The CDR3 bases are TGTGCCAGCAGTGAACTACAGAGTGCCTATAATTCACCCCTCCACTTT.